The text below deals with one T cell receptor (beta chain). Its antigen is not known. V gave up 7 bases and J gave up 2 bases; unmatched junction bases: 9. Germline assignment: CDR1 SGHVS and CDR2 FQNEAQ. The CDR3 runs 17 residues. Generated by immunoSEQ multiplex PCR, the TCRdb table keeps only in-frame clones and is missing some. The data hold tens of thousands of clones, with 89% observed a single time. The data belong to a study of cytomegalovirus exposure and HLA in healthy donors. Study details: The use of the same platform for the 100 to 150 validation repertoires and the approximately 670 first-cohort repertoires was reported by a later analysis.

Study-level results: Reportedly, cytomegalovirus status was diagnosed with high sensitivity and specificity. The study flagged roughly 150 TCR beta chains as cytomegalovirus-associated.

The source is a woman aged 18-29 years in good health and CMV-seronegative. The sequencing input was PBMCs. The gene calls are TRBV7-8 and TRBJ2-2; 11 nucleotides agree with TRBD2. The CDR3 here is CASTALAGGSNTGELFF. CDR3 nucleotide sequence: TGTGCCAGCACCGCTCTAGCGGGGGGTTCCAACACCGGGGAGCTGTTTTTT.